The text below deals with one T cell receptor beta chain. Its matching antigen is unknown. TCRdb used MiXCR to reprocess the 5' RACE reads, holding one entry per CDR3 protein. The table lists 150,000 to 200,000 distinct CDR3 sequences, approximately 17% of them singletons. The data were taken from a study of T-cell memory formation after mild COVID-19. Study findings and constraints: CD4+ bias marked clones expanding day 15 to 37, unlike balanced contracting clones. Several responding clones turned up in pre-infection memory, indicating that cross-reactive memory may have taken part.

Trimming took 0 bases from V and 1 from J, leaving 6 bases between them. The CDR3 is 13 residues long. Germline assignment: CDR1 DFQATT and CDR2 SNEGSKA (reference sequence). Sequenced: PBMCs or a T cell subset sorted from them (not recorded which). This sequence joins TRBV20-1 and TRBJ1-1; no reliable D call. The receptor's source is a man aged 18 to 29 who had mild COVID-19 (a few samples of this study predate the infection). Cell type and time point are not known. The CDR3 DNA sequence: TGCAGTGCTAGAGATCTTAGGAACACTGAAGCTTTCTTT. It codes for CSARDLRNTEAFF.